The source of this T cell receptor (beta chain) is a study of blood T cell repertoires in COVID-19 (dated by TCRdb to 2020 to 2021). General notes on the study: Samples covering the acute and convalescent phases of COVID-19 were provided by collaborators in the United States, Italy and Spain. The material from the prospective study consisted of cDNA or gDNA derived from T cells, B-cell-depleted T cells, or PBMCs. Subjects who had been exposed to COVID-19, were actively infected with it, or had recovered from it provided the deeply sampled blood TCRbeta repertoires that made up the dataset. A freely available public database, intended as a resource for researchers studying the immune response to SARS-CoV-2, is where the repertoires were released. Samples came from the ongoing ImmuneRACE study (first 160 participants) plus 1,254 subjects from 6 global collaborators. Sample metadata almost always included a de-identified subject ID, COVID-19 status, age in years and sex. HLA class I and class II types, where available, came from metadata supplied by the sample provider rather than from assay-based typing. Summary of the overall study and its limitations: The amount of clinical and demographic metadata varied by source and participant and was provided uncurated.

Points on this clone: Its antigen specificity is not known. Per-nucleotide qualities are absent, and no much larger clonotype sits a single base away.

Participants in the prospective study were aged roughly 18 to 89 years, lived in approximately 26 United States geographic areas, and enrolled through a virtual design. In the prospective study, participants were assigned to cohorts based on the clinical history participants reported in a screening survey and a study questionnaire. Exposed participants were defined as having been in contact with someone with a PCR-confirmed or clinician-diagnosed COVID-19 case within 2 weeks of study entry. Mobile phlebotomists in the prospective study collected whole blood, serum and a nasopharyngeal or oropharyngeal swab from every participant. Over a roughly 2-month period, participants in the prospective study had the option of providing additional blood draws and questionnaires. Prospective study blood samples were shipped either frozen or at room temperature before DNA extraction. The immunoSEQ Assay, a bias-controlled multiplex PCR, was used to amplify TCRbeta CDR3 regions from genomic DNA. Processing in the source paper ran as follows. The number of nucleated cells in each sample was estimated from the amplification of reference gene primers within the assay. To quantify the absolute abundance of each unique TCRbeta CDR3 rearrangement, sequence reads were collapsed and filtered. For each sample, productive Simpson clonality was calculated as the square root of Simpson's diversity index over productive rearrangements. TCRdb retrieved this table from immuneACCESS and kept in-frame rearrangements only. Not all clones are present; in checked studies, unresolved V genes account for under half, and no reason is known for the remainder. V, J and clone size are those of that table, while D and trimming were read from the DNA. For this sample there are under 400,000 clones; about 88% appear just once. The ten largest account for 0.95% to 1.1% of the sample.

Sequenced: PBMCs or T cells enriched from blood (not recorded which). The sequence came from a woman in her thirties who had been exposed to COVID-19.

The CDR3 reads as follows: CASSEPRTSGRGREFF. Here is the DNA: TGTGCCAGCAGTGAACCACGGACTAGCGGGAGGGGACGAGAGTTCTTC. Recombination joined TRBV6-1 with TRBJ2-1; TRBD2 lines up with 15 middle nucleotides. V is cut back by 2 bases and J by 14 bases, with 10 bases in the junction unmatched. The CDR3 contains 16 residues, cysteine and phenylalanine counted. The only DNA kept is the CDR3, 48 bases in frame from the first base. CDR1 and CDR2 are read off the germline V gene as MNHNS and SASEGT.